Each of the 21 T cell receptor beta chains below was sequenced from the same sample in a study of blood T cell repertoires in COVID-19. Method: immunoSEQ multiplex PCR; TCRdb's copy keeps in-frame clones and lacks some. The sample has 100,000 to 150,000 clones; approximately 80% are singletons. The sequenced material came from peripheral blood. The receptors were sampled from a man in his forties or fifties with active or convalescent COVID-19.

The chain uses TRBV10-3 and TRBJ1-5, with TRBD1 as a possible D gene (5 bases). The germline CDR1 and CDR2 sequences are ENHRY and SYGVKD. V lost 7 bases and J 5 bases, leaving 9 bases between the germline ends. CDR3 length: 12 amino acids. The CDR3, as DNA: TGTGCCATCACCTCGGGGGATCAGCCCCAGCATTTT. Its translation: CAITSGDQPQHF.

This chain links TRBV5-1 with TRBJ2-3; 16 bases are a match to TRBD2. The CDR3 has 15 amino acids. V was pared by 10 bases and J by 5 bases, with 7 bases of the junction left unmatched. Per germline, CDR1 SGHRS and CDR2 YFSETQ. CDR3 DNA: TGCGCCTCTGGGACTAGCGGGGGGGCCAAAGATACGCAGTATTTT. Its protein product is CASGTSGGAKDTQYF.

This clone was observed a single time. The chain's CDR3 is CASSQAVGREKETQYF. CDR3 DNA sequence: TGTGCCAGCAGCCAAGCAGTCGGTCGGGAGAAAGAGACCCAGTACTTC. The chain combines TRBV3-1 (or the pseudogene TRBV3-2) with TRBJ2-5, with D possibly TRBD2 on 6 matching bases. CDR3 length equals 16 residues. In germline, CDR1 is LGHDT, CDR2 YNNKEL (reference sequence). The ends were cut back, 1 base at V and 3 bases at J, with 15 bases in the middle.

The chain uses TRBV6-5 and TRBJ2-7, with D perhaps TRBD2 (5 bases). V was shortened by 8 bases and J by 3 bases, with 17 bases between the two germline ends. This CDR3 is 14 amino acids long. Germline values: CDR1 MNHEY, CDR2 SVGAGI. Here the CDR3 DNA reads TGTGCCAGCTCACCCCCGGTCGGGAACTACGAGCAGTACTTC. Translated, it gives CASSPPVGNYEQYF.

The chain recombines TRBV2 with TRBJ1-5; possibly TRBD1 for D (6 bases). Germline V CDR1 and CDR2: SNHLY, FYNNEI. The CDR3 covers 14 residues. V lost 2 bases to trimming and J lost 4 bases, with 9 bases between them. CDR3 sequence: CASSEQGQNQPQHF. CDR3 DNA sequence: TGTGCCAGCAGTGAACAGGGGCAAAATCAGCCCCAGCATTTT.

The chain employs TRBV9 and TRBJ1-1; 9 bases match TRBD1. The CDR3 runs to 14 residues. Per the germline V gene, CDR1 is SGDLS and CDR2 is YYNGEE. The J segment lost 11 bases and the V segment lost 0 bases, leaving 8 bases of the junction unmatched. The CDR3 sequence: CASSVDPGTGSAFF. As DNA, the CDR3 is TGTGCCAGCAGCGTAGACCCCGGGACAGGGAGTGCTTTCTTT.

The sample holds a few counts of this clone. This sequence joins TRBV6-4 and TRBJ2-6; D is undetermined. V was clipped by 9 bases and J by 2 bases, with 14 bases between them. The CDR3 has 15 amino acids. Germline CDR1 and CDR2: MRHNA and SNTAGT. Here the CDR3 reads CASRPSGAGANVLTF. CDR3 in DNA: TGTGCCAGTCGTCCCTCAGGTGCTGGGGCCAACGTCCTGACTTTC.

The J gene is TRBJ2-2, the V gene TRBV12-3 or TRBV12-4; D unresolved. Between the trimmed V and J ends, which lost 5 bases and 6 bases, there was a span of 10 bases. The CDR3 consists of 13 residues. This CDR3 is CASSSDLAGELFF. The DNA of the CDR3 is TGTGCCAGCAGTAGCGACTTAGCCGGGGAGCTGTTTTTT.

The rearrangement uses TRBV12-3 or TRBV12-4 and TRBJ1-3; D might be TRBD1 (5 bases). The CDR3 covers 13 residues. The V gene lost 6 bases and the J gene lost 3 bases, with 9 bases spanning the gap. In DNA form, the CDR3 reads TGTGCCAGCAGGCCGGGGGGTGGAAACACCATATATTTT. It translates to CASRPGGGNTIYF.

V and J are TRBV7-2 and TRBJ2-3; no clear D gene. The CDR3 sequence is 14 residues long. V was shortened by 2 bases and J by 2 bases, with 8 bases between the two germline ends. CDR1 is SGHTA and CDR2 is FQGNSA in the germline V gene. Here the CDR3 reads CASSLNLVTDTQYF. The CDR3 DNA is TGTGCCAGCAGCTTAAATCTAGTCACAGATACGCAGTATTTT.

This clone appeared a single time. The chain has TRBV4-1 and TRBJ2-1, with 7 bases aligning to TRBD2. Germline trimming cut 0 bases from V and 7 bases from J; bases unmatched to any gene: 6. Germline V gene lookup returns CDR1 MGHRA and CDR2 YSYEKL. The CDR3 runs to 15 residues. CDR3 in DNA: TGCGCCAGCAGCCAAGAAGGGCGGGGGACGAATGAGCAGTTCTTC. It encodes CASSQEGRGTNEQFF.

This chain links TRBV5-6 with TRBJ1-3, with no clear D. The V gene lost 4 bases and the J gene lost 0 bases, with 2 bases spanning the gap. This CDR3 comprises 12 residues. Germline V lookup: CDR1 SGHDT, CDR2 YYEEEE. For the CDR3, the DNA is TGTGCCAGCAGCCGCTCTGGAAACACCATATATTTT. This sequence encodes CASSRSGNTIYF. The full variable domain, in which reference TRBV5-6 and TRBJ1-3 provide the parts outside the CDR3, is DAGVTQSPTHLIKTRGQQVTLRCSPKSGHDTVSWYQQALGQGPQFIFQYYEEEERQRGNFPDRFSGHQFPNYSSELNVNALLLGDSALYLCASSRSGNTIYFGEGSWLTVV.

CDR3 nucleotides: TGTGCCAGCAGCTTAGATCCACAGGGTAGTGGCTACACCTTC. It is translated as CASSLDPQGSGYTF. This chain joins TRBV11-2 and TRBJ1-2; maybe TRBD1 (6 bases). This CDR3 contains 14 residues. The germline CDR1 and CDR2 sequences are SGHAT and FQNNGV. V lost 0 bases and J 7 bases, leaving 12 bases between the germline ends.

The chain couples TRBV5-1 to TRBJ2-4; 8 nucleotides align to TRBD1. The CDR3 has 15 amino acids. Germline CDR1 reads SGHRS; CDR2 reads YFSETQ. Trimming cost V 0 bases and J 7 bases; bases outside gene matches: 6. CDR3 protein: CASSLESGQGNIQYF. CDR3 sequence (DNA): TGCGCCAGCAGCTTGGAATCAGGACAGGGCAACATTCAGTACTTC.

The rearrangement links TRBV3-1 (or the pseudogene TRBV3-2) to TRBJ2-7; TRBD1 agrees at 10 bases. V lost 3 bases and J lost 3; bases outside the gene matches: 5. Germline assignment: CDR1 LGHDT and CDR2 YNNKEL (reference sequence). The CDR3 runs to 15 residues. This chain's CDR3 is CASSHRGTGDYEQYF. The CDR3, as DNA: TGTGCCAGCAGCCATAGGGGGACAGGGGACTACGAGCAGTACTTC.

This chain's CDR3 is CASSIVTGVNTGELFF. CDR3 DNA sequence: TGTGCCAGTAGTATAGTTACGGGAGTCAACACCGGGGAGCTGTTTTTT. The chain has TRBV19 and TRBJ2-2; D might be TRBD2 (6 bases). The CDR3 totals 16 residues. Germline loops: CDR1 LNHDA, CDR2 SQIVND (reference sequence). The V gene lost 1 base and the J gene lost 2 bases, with 11 bases spanning the gap.

This chain links TRBV28 with TRBJ1-1, with 9 bases fitting TRBD1. CDR1 MDHEN and CDR2 SYDVKM come from the germline V gene. CDR3 length: 15 residues. Unmatched junction bases numbered 12, after V lost 8 bases and J lost 5 bases. Here the CDR3 reads CASYLDRGSATEAFF. CDR3 nucleotides: TGTGCCAGCTACCTGGACAGGGGCTCCGCGACTGAAGCTTTCTTT.

The chain carries TRBV6-1 and TRBJ1-1; possible D gene TRBD1, 5 bases. V shed 3 bases and J shed 1 base, with 9 bases lying between them. CDR1 MNHNS and CDR2 SASEGT come from the germline V gene. This CDR3 region has 14 residues. The CDR3 spells CASSESTANTEAFF. The CDR3 bases are TGTGCCAGCAGTGAGTCGACAGCGAACACTGAAGCTTTCTTT.

This sequence joins TRBV5-1 and TRBJ1-1; TRBD1 matches at 9 bases. The CDR3 has 15 residues. Germline loops: CDR1 SGHRS, CDR2 YFSETQ. The trim removed 5 bases at V and 7 bases at J, leaving 12 bases unmatched. Written as DNA, the CDR3 is TGCGCCAGCAGGCCGGGACAGGGTGGAACATTTGAAGCTTTCTTT. Residues: CASRPGQGGTFEAFF.

The V and J genes are TRBV9 and TRBJ2-1; D perhaps matches TRBD2 (6 bases). The CDR3 is made up of 16 amino acids. Germline V gene data show CDR1 as SGDLS and CDR2 as YYNGEE. V lost 0 bases, J lost 6 bases, and 16 bases lay in between. CDR3 coding DNA: TGTGCCAGCAGCGTAGGTGACGGGGGTGGCTTCAATGAGCAGTTCTTC. This translates into CASSVGDGGGFNEQFF. The full variable domain, rest sourced from reference TRBV9 and TRBJ2-1, is DSGVTQTPKHLITATGQRVTLRCSPRSGDLSVYWYQQSLDQGLQFLIQYYNGEERAKGNILERFSAQQFPDLHSELNLSSLELGDSALYFCASSVGDGGGFNEQFFGPGTRLTVL.

The chain couples TRBV4-2 to TRBJ1-2, with 7 bases aligning to TRBD1. The CDR3 runs 17 residues. V shed 3 bases, J shed 5 bases, and the junction held 15 bases outside the gene matches. Germline CDR1 LGHNA, CDR2 YNFKEQ. CDR3 nucleotides: TGTGCCAGCAGCCAGACAGGACAGGCCCTAGACACTTATGGCTACACCTTC. Its translation: CASSQTGQALDTYGYTF.